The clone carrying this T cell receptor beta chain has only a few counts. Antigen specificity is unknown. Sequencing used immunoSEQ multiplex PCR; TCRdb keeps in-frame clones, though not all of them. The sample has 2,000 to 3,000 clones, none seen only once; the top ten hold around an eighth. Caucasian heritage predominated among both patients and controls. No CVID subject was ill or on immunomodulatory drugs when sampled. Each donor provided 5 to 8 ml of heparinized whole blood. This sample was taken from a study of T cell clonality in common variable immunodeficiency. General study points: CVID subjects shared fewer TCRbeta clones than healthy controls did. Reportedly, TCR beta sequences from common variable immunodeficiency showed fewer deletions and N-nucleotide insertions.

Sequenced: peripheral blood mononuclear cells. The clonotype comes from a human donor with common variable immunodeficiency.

The chain's CDR3 is CASRPTGSYGEKLFF. CDR3 DNA (partial): TGTGCCAGCAGACCGACAGGGTCCTACGGGGAAAAA. The chain employs TRBV2 and TRBJ1-4, with TRBD1 identical over 7 bases. The read is 3 residues too short to cover the CDR3 end, so that end is filled in from the germline J gene. CDR3 length: 15 residues. CDR1 and CDR2 from the germline V gene are SNHLY and FYNNEI. The V segment lost 6 bases and the J segment 8 bases; nucleotides outside the gene matches: 12.